Sequencing of this T cell receptor (beta chain) was carried out in a study of blood T cell repertoires in COVID-19. Overall study: The analysed material was cDNA or gDNA that came from T cells, B-cell-depleted T cells, or PBMCs.

Individuals in the exposed group had encountered a COVID-19 case within 2 weeks preceding study entry. Only in-frame clones appear in the TCRdb table, and some are missing; sequencing was by immunoSEQ multiplex PCR. Counted here are 350,000 to 500,000 clones, roughly 84% occurring once; the ten biggest clones make up about 1.5%. The CDR3 length is 14 residues. J lost 6 bases, V lost 5 bases, and 11 bases had no gene match. Germline loops: CDR1 GTSNPN, CDR2 SVGIG (reference sequence). The J gene is TRBJ2-7, the V gene TRBV30; 9 bases agree with TRBD2. The sample was PBMCs or T cells enriched from blood (not recorded which). The receptor comes from a woman between 18 and 29 years old who had been exposed to COVID-19. CDR3 nucleotide sequence: TGTGCCTGGGGTGGACCGGGACTAGCATTCGAGCAGTACTTC. It codes for CAWGGPGLAFEQYF.